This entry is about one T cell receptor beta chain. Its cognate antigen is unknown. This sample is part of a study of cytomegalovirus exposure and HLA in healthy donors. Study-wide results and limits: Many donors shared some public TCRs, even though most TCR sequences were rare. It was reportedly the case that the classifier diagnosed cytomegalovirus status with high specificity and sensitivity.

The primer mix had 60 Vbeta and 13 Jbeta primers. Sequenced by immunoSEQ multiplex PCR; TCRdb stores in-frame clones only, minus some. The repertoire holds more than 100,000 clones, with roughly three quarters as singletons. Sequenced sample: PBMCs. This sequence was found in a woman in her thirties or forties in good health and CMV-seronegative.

CDR3 residues: CASSVEVWDRNSPLHF. CDR3 bases: TGTGCCAGCAGCGTAGAGGTTTGGGACAGAAATTCACCCCTCCACTTT. The V and J genes are TRBV9 and TRBJ1-6, with 7 bases identical to TRBD1. CDR1 SGDLS and CDR2 YYNGEE come from the germline V gene. V dropped 0 bases and J dropped 7; count of bases not matched to a gene: 7. This CDR3 has 16 amino acids. Looking up the rest from reference TRBV9 and TRBJ1-6 gives the full variable domain: DSGVTQTPKHLITATGQRVTLRCSPRSGDLSVYWYQQSLDQGLQFLIQYYNGEERAKGNILERFSAQQFPDLHSELNLSSLELGDSALYFCASSVEVWDRNSPLHFGNGTRLTVT.